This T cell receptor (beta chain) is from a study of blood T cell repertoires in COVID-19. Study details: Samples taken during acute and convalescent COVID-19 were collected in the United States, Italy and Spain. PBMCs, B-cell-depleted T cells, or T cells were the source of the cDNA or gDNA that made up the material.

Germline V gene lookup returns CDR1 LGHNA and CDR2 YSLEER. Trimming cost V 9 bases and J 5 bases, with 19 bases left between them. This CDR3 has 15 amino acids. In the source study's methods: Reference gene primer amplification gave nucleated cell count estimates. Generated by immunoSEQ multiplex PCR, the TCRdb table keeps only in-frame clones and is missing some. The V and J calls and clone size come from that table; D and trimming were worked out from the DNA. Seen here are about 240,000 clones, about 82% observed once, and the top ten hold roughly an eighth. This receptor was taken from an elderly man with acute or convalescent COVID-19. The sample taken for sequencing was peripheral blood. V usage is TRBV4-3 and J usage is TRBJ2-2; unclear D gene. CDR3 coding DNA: TGCGCCAGTTCTCCCGGGTCCAGATCTACCGGGGAGCTGTTTTTT. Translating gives CASSPGSRSTGELFF.